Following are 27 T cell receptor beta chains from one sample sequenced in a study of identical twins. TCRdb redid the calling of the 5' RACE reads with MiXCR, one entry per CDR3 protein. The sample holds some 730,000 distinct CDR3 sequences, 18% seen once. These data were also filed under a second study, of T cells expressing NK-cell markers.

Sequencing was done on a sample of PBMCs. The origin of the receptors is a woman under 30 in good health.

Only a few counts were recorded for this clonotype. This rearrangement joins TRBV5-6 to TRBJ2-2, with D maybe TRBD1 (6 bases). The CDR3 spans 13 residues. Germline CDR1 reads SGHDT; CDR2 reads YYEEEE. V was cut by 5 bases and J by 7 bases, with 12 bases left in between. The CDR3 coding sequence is TGTGCCAGCAGACCAGGGGCGGGCGGGGAGCTGTTTTTT. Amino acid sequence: CASRPGAGGELFF.

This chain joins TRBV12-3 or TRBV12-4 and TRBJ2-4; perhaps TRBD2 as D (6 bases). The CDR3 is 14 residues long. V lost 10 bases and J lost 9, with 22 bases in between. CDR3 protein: CATSFGGTWGIQYF. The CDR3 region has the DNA TGTGCCACCAGCTTCGGAGGGACTTGGGGCATTCAGTACTTC.

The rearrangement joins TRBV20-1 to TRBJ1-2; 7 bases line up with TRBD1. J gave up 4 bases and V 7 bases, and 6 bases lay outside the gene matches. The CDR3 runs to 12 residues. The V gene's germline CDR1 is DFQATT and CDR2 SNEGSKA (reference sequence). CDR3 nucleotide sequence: TGCAGTGTTACAGGGGACGGCTATGGCTACACCTTC. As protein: CSVTGDGYGYTF.

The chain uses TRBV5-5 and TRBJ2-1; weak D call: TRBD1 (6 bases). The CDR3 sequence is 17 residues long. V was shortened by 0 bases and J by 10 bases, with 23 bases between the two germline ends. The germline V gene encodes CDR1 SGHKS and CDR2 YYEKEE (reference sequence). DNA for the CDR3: TGTGCCAGCAGCTTGGGAACGGGGTCAGGGGAAATAGGCGAGCAGTTCTTC. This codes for CASSLGTGSGEIGEQFF.

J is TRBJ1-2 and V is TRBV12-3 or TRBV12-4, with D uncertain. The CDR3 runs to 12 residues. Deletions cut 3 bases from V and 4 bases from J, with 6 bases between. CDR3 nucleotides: TGTGCCAGCAGTTTTCCCGGCTATGGCTACACCTTC. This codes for CASSFPGYGYTF.

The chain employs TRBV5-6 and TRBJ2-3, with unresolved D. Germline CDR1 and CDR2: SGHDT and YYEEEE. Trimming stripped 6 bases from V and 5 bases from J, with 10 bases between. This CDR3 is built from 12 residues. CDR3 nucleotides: TGTGCCAGCACCGATCGACTAGATACGCAGTATTTT. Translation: CASTDRLDTQYF.

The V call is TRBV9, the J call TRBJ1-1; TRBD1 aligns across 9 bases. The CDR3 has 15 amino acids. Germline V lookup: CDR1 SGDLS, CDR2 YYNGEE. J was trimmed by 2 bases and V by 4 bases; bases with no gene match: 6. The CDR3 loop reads CASSPRQGVNTEAFF. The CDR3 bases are TGTGCCAGCAGCCCTAGACAGGGGGTAAACACTGAAGCTTTCTTT.

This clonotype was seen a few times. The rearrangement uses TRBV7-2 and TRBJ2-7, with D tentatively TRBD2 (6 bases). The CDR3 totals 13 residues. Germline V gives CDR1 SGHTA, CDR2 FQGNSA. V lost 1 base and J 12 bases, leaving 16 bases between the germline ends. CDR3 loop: CASSLEWGVALYF. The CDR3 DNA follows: TGTGCCAGCAGCTTAGAATGGGGGGTAGCTTTGTACTTC.

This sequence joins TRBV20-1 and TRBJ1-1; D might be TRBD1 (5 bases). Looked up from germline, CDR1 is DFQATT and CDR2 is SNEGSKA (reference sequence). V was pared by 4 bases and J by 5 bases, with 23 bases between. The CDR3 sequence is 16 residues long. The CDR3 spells CSAISRGAGSGTEAFF. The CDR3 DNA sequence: TGCAGTGCTATTTCGAGGGGAGCAGGGAGCGGGACTGAAGCTTTCTTT.

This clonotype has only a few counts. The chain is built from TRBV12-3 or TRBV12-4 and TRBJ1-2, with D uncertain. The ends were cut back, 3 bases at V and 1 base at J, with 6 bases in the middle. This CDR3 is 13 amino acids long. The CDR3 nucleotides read TGTGCCAGCAGTTTTGGGTTTAACTATGGCTACACCTTC. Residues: CASSFGFNYGYTF.

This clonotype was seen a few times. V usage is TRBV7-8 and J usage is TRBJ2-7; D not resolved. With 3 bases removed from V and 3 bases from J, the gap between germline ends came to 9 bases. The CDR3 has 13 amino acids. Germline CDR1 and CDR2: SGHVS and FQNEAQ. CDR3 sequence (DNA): TGTGCCAGCAGCTTCGCGGCAGACTACGAGCAGTACTTC. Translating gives CASSFAADYEQYF.

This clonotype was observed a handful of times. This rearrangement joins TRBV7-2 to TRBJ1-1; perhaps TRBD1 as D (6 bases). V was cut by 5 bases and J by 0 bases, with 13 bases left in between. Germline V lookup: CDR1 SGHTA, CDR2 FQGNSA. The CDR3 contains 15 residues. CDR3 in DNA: TGTGCCAGCAGCGTAGTGGGGGGCATGAACACTGAAGCTTTCTTT. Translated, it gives CASSVVGGMNTEAFF.

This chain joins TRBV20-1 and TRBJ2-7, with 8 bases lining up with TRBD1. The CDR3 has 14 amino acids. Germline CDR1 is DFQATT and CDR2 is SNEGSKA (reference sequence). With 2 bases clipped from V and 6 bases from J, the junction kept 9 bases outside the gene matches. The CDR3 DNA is TGCAGTGCTAGAAAGCAGGGGGCGCAGGGCGAGCAGTACTTC. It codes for CSARKQGAQGEQYF.

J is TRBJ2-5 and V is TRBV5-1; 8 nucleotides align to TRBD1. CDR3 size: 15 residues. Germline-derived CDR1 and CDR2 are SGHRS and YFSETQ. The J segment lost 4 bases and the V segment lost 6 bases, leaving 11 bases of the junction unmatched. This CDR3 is CASTHTGTGTETQYF. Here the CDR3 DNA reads TGCGCCAGCACACACACCGGGACAGGCACAGAGACCCAGTACTTC.

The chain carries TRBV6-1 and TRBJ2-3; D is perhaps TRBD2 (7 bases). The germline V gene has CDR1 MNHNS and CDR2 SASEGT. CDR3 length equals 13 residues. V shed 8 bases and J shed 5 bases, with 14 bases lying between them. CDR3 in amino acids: CASEEGGIDTQYF. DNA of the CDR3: TGTGCCAGCGAGGAGGGGGGGATAGATACGCAGTATTTT.

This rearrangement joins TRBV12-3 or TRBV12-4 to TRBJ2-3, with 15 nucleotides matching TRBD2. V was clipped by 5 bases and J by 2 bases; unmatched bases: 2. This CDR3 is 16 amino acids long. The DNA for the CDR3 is TGTGCCAGCAGTGGACTAGCGGGAGGGGTCACAGATACGCAGTATTTT. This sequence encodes CASSGLAGGVTDTQYF.

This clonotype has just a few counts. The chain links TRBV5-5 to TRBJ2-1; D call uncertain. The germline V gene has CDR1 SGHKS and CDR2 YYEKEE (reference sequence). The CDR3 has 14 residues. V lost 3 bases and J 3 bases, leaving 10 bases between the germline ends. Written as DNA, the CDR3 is TGTGCCAGCAGCTCCGACATAAGCTACAATGAGCAGTTCTTC. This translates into CASSSDISYNEQFF.

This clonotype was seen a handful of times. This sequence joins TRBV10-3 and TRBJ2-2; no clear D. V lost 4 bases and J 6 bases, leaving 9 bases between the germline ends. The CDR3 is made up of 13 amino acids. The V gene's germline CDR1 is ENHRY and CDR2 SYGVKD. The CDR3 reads CAISVNEPGELFF. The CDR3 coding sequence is TGTGCCATCAGTGTAAATGAGCCCGGGGAGCTGTTTTTT.

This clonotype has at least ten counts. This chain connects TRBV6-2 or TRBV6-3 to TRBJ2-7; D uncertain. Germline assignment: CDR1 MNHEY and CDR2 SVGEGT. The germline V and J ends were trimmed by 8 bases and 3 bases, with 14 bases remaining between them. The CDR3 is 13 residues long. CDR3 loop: CASGWSPGYEQYF. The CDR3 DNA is TGTGCCAGCGGTTGGTCTCCCGGCTACGAGCAGTACTTC.

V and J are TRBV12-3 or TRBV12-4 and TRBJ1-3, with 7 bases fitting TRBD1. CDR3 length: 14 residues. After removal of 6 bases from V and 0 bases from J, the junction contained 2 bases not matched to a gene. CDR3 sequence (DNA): TGTGCCAGCAGGGACAGGCGCTCTGGAAACACCATATATTTT. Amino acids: CASRDRRSGNTIYF.

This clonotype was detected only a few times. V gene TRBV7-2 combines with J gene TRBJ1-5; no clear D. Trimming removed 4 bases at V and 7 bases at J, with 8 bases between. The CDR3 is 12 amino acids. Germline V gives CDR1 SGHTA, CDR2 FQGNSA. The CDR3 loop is CASSYYDQPQHF. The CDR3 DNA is TGTGCCAGCAGCTACTATGACCAGCCCCAGCATTTT.

The CDR3 is CATFSGPSSYEQYF. The CDR3 region has the DNA TGTGCCACCTTCTCGGGCCCAAGCTCCTACGAGCAGTACTTC. The rearrangement uses TRBV24-1 and TRBJ2-7; D is unclear. V lost 9 bases to trimming and J lost 0 bases, with 14 bases between them. CDR1 and CDR2 (germline): KGHDR, SFDVKD. The CDR3 is 14 amino acids.

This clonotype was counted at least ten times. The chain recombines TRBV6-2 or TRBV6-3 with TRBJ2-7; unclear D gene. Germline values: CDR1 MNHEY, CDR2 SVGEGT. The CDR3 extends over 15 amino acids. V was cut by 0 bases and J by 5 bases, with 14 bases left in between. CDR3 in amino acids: CASSYSGRWSNEQYF. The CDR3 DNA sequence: TGTGCCAGCAGTTACTCAGGGCGGTGGTCCAACGAGCAGTACTTC.

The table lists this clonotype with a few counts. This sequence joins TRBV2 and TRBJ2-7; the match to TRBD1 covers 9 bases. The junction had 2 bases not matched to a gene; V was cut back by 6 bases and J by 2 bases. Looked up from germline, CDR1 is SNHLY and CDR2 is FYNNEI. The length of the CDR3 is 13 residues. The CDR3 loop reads CASRNRGPYEQYF. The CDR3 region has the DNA TGTGCCAGCAGAAACAGGGGGCCCTACGAGCAGTACTTC.

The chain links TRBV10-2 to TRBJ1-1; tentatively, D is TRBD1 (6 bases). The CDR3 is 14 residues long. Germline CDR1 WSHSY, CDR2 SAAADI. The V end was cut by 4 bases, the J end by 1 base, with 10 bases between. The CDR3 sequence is CASSVIGGNTEAFF. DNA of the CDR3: TGCGCCAGCAGTGTTATAGGGGGGAACACTGAAGCTTTCTTT.

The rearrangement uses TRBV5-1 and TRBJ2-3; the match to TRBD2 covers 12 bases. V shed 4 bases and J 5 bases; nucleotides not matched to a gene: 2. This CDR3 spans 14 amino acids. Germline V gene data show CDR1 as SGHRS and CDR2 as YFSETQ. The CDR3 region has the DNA TGCGCCAGCAGCGAGGGACTAGCGGGAGATACGCAGTATTTT. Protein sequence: CASSEGLAGDTQYF.

The CDR3: CASSFGLAGIYEQYF. CDR3 nucleotide sequence: TGTGCCAGCAGTTTTGGACTAGCGGGGATATACGAGCAGTACTTC. The chain has TRBV7-8 and TRBJ2-7; TRBD2 matches 12 bases. The trim removed 6 bases at V and 4 bases at J, leaving 7 bases unmatched. The CDR3 runs to 15 residues. Germline V gene data show CDR1 as SGHVS and CDR2 as FQNEAQ.